A single sample gave rise to the 27 T cell receptor beta chains below, sequenced in a study of blood T cells in healthy people across ages. Sample-barcoded 5' priming and a J-beta primer mix drove a second PCR of about 7 to 11 cycles. MiXCR, applied by TCRdb to the 5' RACE reads, yields one record per CDR3 protein. The sample contains around 1,100,000 distinct CDR3 sequences, 35% to 40% of which appear only once. Material for sequencing was blood. Receptors originate from a man aged 18 to 29 in good health.

The CDR3: CASSSPPPTEAFF. The CDR3 bases are TGTGCCAGCAGCTCCCCCCCACCCACTGAAGCTTTCTTT. V usage is TRBV7-9 and J usage is TRBJ1-1; D unclear. The CDR3 extends over 13 amino acids. Germline V gene data show CDR1 as SEHNR and CDR2 as FQNEAQ (reference sequence). Trimming left V 4 bases short and J 4 bases short, with 10 bases between. The full variable domain, in which reference TRBV7-9 and TRBJ1-1 provide the parts outside the CDR3, is DTGVSQNPRHKITKRGQNVTFRCDPISEHNRLYWYRQTLGQGPEFLTYFQNEAQLEKSRLLSDRFSAERPKGSFSTLEIQRTEQGDSAMYLCASSSPPPTEAFFGQGTRLTVV.

Worth noting for this clonotype: An end of the junction differs from the germline gene, which may be a read error. The gene calls are TRBV5-1 and TRBJ2-3; D call uncertain. The CDR3 contains 15 residues. Germline loops: CDR1 SGHRS, CDR2 YFSETQ. The CDR3: CASSVVSVSTDTQFF. The CDR3 DNA reads as TGCGCCAGCAGCGTGGTGTCAGTTAGCACAGATACGCAGTTTTTT.

J is TRBJ1-2 and V is TRBV29-1; D remains unclear. This CDR3 spans 16 amino acids. Germline values: CDR1 SQVTM, CDR2 ANQGSEA. Trimming shortened V by 7 bases and J by 4 bases, and 25 bases separated the two germline ends. The CDR3 DNA reads TGCAGCGCCACGCCTGTTTTAATCTCAAAGGTCTATGGCTACACCTTC. Its translation is CSATPVLISKVYGYTF.

This clonotype was seen repeatedly, ten times or more. The J gene is TRBJ1-1, the V gene TRBV9; weak D call: TRBD1 (6 bases). Germline-derived CDR1 and CDR2 are SGDLS and YYNGEE. This CDR3 region has 15 residues. Deletions cut 4 bases from V and 0 bases from J, with 13 bases between. The CDR3 region is CASSPRTDLNTEAFF. The CDR3, as DNA: TGTGCCAGCAGCCCTCGGACAGATTTGAACACTGAAGCTTTCTTT.

The rearrangement links TRBV20-1 to TRBJ2-3; tentative D call: TRBD1 (6 bases). This CDR3 contains 17 residues. V lost 0 bases to trimming and J lost 2 bases, with 18 bases between them. Germline V gene lookup returns CDR1 DFQATT and CDR2 SNEGSKA (reference sequence). The CDR3 is CSARDLEGNRVTDTQYF. As DNA, the CDR3 is TGCAGTGCTAGAGATCTGGAAGGGAACAGGGTCACAGATACGCAGTATTTT.

The chain carries TRBV29-1 and TRBJ2-3, with a tentative D call TRBD2 (6 bases). This CDR3 has 15 residues. In germline, CDR1 is SQVTM, CDR2 ANQGSEA. Trimming left V 2 bases short and J 0 bases short, with 12 bases between. CDR3 nucleotide sequence: TGCAGCGTTGAATTTCGCGGGGCGAGCACAGATACGCAGTATTTT. Protein: CSVEFRGASTDTQYF.

This clonotype came up many times. The rearrangement joins TRBV7-9 to TRBJ1-1; D not certain. The CDR3 length is 14 residues. Germline V gives CDR1 SEHNR, CDR2 FQNEAQ (reference sequence). V lost 1 base and J lost 4, with 10 bases in between. CDR3 nucleotides: TGTGCCAGCAGCTTAGTTTTTAGTGGCACTGAAGCTTTCTTT. Protein sequence: CASSLVFSGTEAFF. Based on the CDR3 plus reference TRBV7-9 and TRBJ1-1, the full variable domain is DTGVSQNPRHKITKRGQNVTFRCDPISEHNRLYWYRQTLGQGPEFLTYFQNEAQLEKSRLLSDRFSAERPKGSFSTLEIQRTEQGDSAMYLCASSLVFSGTEAFFGQGTRLTVV.

The V and J genes are TRBV10-3 and TRBJ1-5; D is uncertain. The CDR3 length is 13 residues. V was cut by 7 bases and J by 0 bases, with 7 bases left in between. CDR1 ENHRY and CDR2 SYGVKD come from the germline V gene. The CDR3 loop reads CAIKGNSNQPQHF. For the CDR3, the DNA is TGTGCCATCAAAGGCAATAGCAATCAGCCCCAGCATTTT.

The chain is built from TRBV5-1 and TRBJ2-1, with TRBD2 matching over 10 bases. This CDR3 is 13 amino acids long. The V and J ends lost 6 bases and 8 bases, in that order; junction bases with no gene match: 5. In germline, CDR1 is SGHRS, CDR2 YFSETQ. As DNA, the CDR3 is TGCGCCAGCACCGGGACTAGCGTCCATGAGCAGTTCTTC. Its translation: CASTGTSVHEQFF.

A single count supports this clonotype. V and J are TRBV6-5 and TRBJ1-2; D remains ambiguous. With 3 bases removed from V and 3 bases from J, the gap between germline ends came to 17 bases. Germline V lookup: CDR1 MNHEY, CDR2 SVGAGI. This CDR3 contains 16 residues. The CDR3 DNA follows: TGTGCCAGCAGTTATAGTATCGGTGTAGACTACTATGGCTACACCTTC. Its translation is CASSYSIGVDYYGYTF.

This clonotype was picked up a small number of times. The CDR3 here is CASSYPPGTQTETQYF. The CDR3 coding sequence is TGTGCCAGCAGTTACCCTCCGGGGACCCAAACAGAGACCCAGTACTTC. This chain joins TRBV6-2 or TRBV6-3 and TRBJ2-5; D tentatively fits TRBD1 or TRBD2 (5 bases each). The CDR3 has 16 residues. The V gene lost 2 bases and the J gene lost 4 bases, with 17 bases spanning the gap. From germline, CDR1 is MNHEY and CDR2 SVGEGT.

Only a few counts were recorded for this clonotype. The chain employs TRBV5-6 and TRBJ1-1; tentative D call: TRBD1 (5 bases). Trimming stripped 4 bases from V and 5 bases from J, with 15 bases between. Germline V gene lookup returns CDR1 SGHDT and CDR2 YYEEEE. CDR3 length: 14 amino acids. The CDR3 DNA is TGTGCCAGCAGCCTAGGGGTTCTAGGGACTGAAGCTTTCTTT. It encodes CASSLGVLGTEAFF.

This clonotype was seen repeatedly, ten times or more. This chain uses TRBV4-1 with TRBJ2-1; 8 nucleotides match TRBD1. Germline CDR1 MGHRA, CDR2 YSYEKL. Germline trimming cut 1 base from V and 8 bases from J; bases unmatched to any gene: 4. This CDR3 region has 14 residues. Written as DNA, the CDR3 is TGCGCCAGCAGCCAAGTATGGACAGGGTATGAGCAGTTCTTC. Translation gives CASSQVWTGYEQFF.

This clonotype was recorded a few times. The rearrangement joins TRBV27 to TRBJ2-5; D gene unclear. Germline lookup yields CDR1 MNHEY and CDR2 SMNVEV (reference sequence). The CDR3 spans 14 residues. Trimming stripped 6 bases from V and 0 bases from J, with 11 bases between. The CDR3 loop reads CASRRRKNQETQYF. The DNA of the CDR3 is TGTGCCAGCAGGCGAAGGAAGAACCAAGAGACCCAGTACTTC.

This chain joins TRBV5-1 and TRBJ2-1, with a tentative D call TRBD2 (5 bases). The J call may not be correct, given that the DNA end is closer to TRBJ2-7. Germline lookup yields CDR1 SGHRS and CDR2 YFSETQ. CDR3 length: 16 residues. CDR3 loop: CASSLEGPRSGNEQYF. As DNA, the CDR3 is TGCGCCAGCAGCTTGGAAGGACCACGAAGCGGCAATGAGCAGTACTTC.

The genes are TRBV11-2 and TRBJ2-3; possibly TRBD2 for D (6 bases). V lost 4 bases and J 6 bases, leaving 20 bases between the germline ends. CDR1 and CDR2 (germline): SGHAT, FQNNGV. The CDR3 is 16 amino acids. Here the CDR3 reads CASSSSEGPSGDTQYF. In DNA form, the CDR3 reads TGTGCCAGCAGCTCGTCGGAGGGGCCCTCCGGGGATACGCAGTATTTT.

The chain uses TRBV10-3 and TRBJ2-3; the D gene is possibly TRBD1 (5 bases). This CDR3 spans 17 amino acids. Looked up from germline, CDR1 is ENHRY and CDR2 is SYGVKD. Trimming removed 0 bases at V and 2 bases at J, with 15 bases between. The CDR3 DNA sequence: TGTGCCATCAGTGAGTCGAGAAGGGGCGAGATCACAGATACGCAGTATTTT. Translating gives CAISESRRGEITDTQYF.

This clonotype was counted ten times or more. This sequence joins TRBV20-1 and TRBJ2-3; D gene ambiguous. Germline V gene data show CDR1 as DFQATT and CDR2 as SNEGSKA (reference sequence). V was pared by 1 base and J by 5 bases, with 13 bases between. There are 14 residues in the CDR3. The CDR3 loop is CSARGDGRRDTQYF. The DNA for the CDR3 is TGCAGTGCTAGAGGGGATGGTCGTAGAGATACGCAGTATTTT.

Of note for this clonotype: One end of the junction does not line up with germline, which may come from a read error. V and J are TRBV7-7 and TRBJ2-1, with D unclear. This CDR3 is 14 amino acids long. Germline assignment: CDR1 SSHAT and CDR2 FNYEAQ (reference sequence). The CDR3 is CASSSGPYWNEQFF. The CDR3 nucleotides read TGTGCTAGCAGCTCCGGGCCATACTGGAATGAGCAGTTCTTC.

There are a few counts of this clonotype. The chain recombines TRBV10-3 with TRBJ2-7; D is unresolved. Germline loops: CDR1 ENHRY, CDR2 SYGVKD. The CDR3 is 15 amino acids. V was shortened by 0 bases and J by 1 base, with 10 bases between the two germline ends. CDR3 bases: TGTGCCATCAGTGAGTCCGGGCCTCTTTCCTACGAGCAGTACTTC. Its translation: CAISESGPLSYEQYF.

The rearrangement uses TRBV4-3 and TRBJ2-7; D remains ambiguous. The ends were cut back, 0 bases at V and 0 bases at J, with 6 bases in the middle. The CDR3 has 14 residues. From germline, CDR1 is LGHNA and CDR2 YSLEER. Here the CDR3 DNA reads TGCGCCAGCAGCCAAGAAGTAAGCTCCTACGAGCAGTACTTC. This translates into CASSQEVSSYEQYF.

Of note for this clonotype: A clone one base away is much larger, so this may be a read error. The chain employs TRBV10-3 and TRBJ2-1, with D possibly TRBD1 on 5 matching bases. V lost 2 bases and J lost 7, with 15 bases in between. The CDR3 runs to 15 residues. CDR1 ENHRY and CDR2 SYGVKD come from the germline V gene. The CDR3 loop reads CAISEPQGSPNEQFF. The CDR3 region has the DNA TGTGCCATCAGTGAGCCCCAGGGATCCCCTAATGAGCAGTTCTTC.

J is TRBJ2-2 and V is TRBV6-5, with D maybe TRBD1 (5 bases). Germline V lookup: CDR1 MNHEY, CDR2 SVGAGI. V lost 4 bases to trimming and J lost 8 bases, with 17 bases between them. The CDR3 has 15 amino acids. Here the CDR3 reads CASSSIKGVGGELFF. In nucleotides, the CDR3 is TGTGCCAGCAGTTCAATCAAAGGGGTGGGGGGGGAGCTGTTTTTT.

With regard to this clonotype: Its ends do not fully match the called genes, so a read error is possible. The chain recombines TRBV9 with TRBJ1-1; D perhaps matches TRBD1 (5 bases). Germline CDR1 reads SGDLS; CDR2 reads YYNGEE. This CDR3 comprises 15 residues. The CDR3 is CTSSVRGERFPEAFF. CDR3 in DNA: TGTACCAGCAGCGTACGAGGGGAACGGTTCCCTGAAGCTTTCTTT.

This CDR3 reads CASSPTQGAVETQYF. The CDR3, as DNA: TGTGCCAGCAGTCCCACACAGGGGGCTGTGGAGACCCAGTACTTC. The chain is built from TRBV6-6 and TRBJ2-7; 9 nucleotides align to TRBD1. TRBJ2-5 matches the DNA end more closely, so the J call is doubtful. The CDR3 has 15 residues. CDR1 is MNHNY, CDR2 SVGAGI, per germline (reference sequence).

V usage is TRBV28 and J usage is TRBJ1-5; D not resolved. The germline V gene encodes CDR1 MDHEN and CDR2 SYDVKM. This CDR3 has 15 amino acids. V was pared by 3 bases and J by 1 base, with 10 bases between. The CDR3 DNA is TGTGCCAGCAGTTTTCTGGGGTACAGCAATCAGCCCCAGCATTTT. It codes for CASSFLGYSNQPQHF.

This clonotype came up a few times. Sequence at one end of the junction differs from germline and may be a read error. The J gene is TRBJ1-1, the V gene TRBV29-1; possibly TRBD1 for D (6 bases). CDR1 SQVTM and CDR2 ANQGSEA come from the germline V gene. The CDR3 consists of 15 residues. The chain's CDR3 is CSAGGGRIANAEAFF. CDR3 DNA sequence: TGCAGCGCTGGCGGGGGGCGCATTGCGAACGCTGAAGCTTTCTTT. Full variable domain (outside the CDR3, taken from reference TRBV29-1 and TRBJ1-1): SAVISQKPSRDICQRGTSLTIQCQVDSQVTMMFWYRQQPGQSLTLIATANQGSEATYESGFVIDKFPISRPNLTFSTLTVSNMSPEDSSIYLCSAGGGRIANAEAFFGQGTRLTVV.